The T cell receptor (beta chain) under discussion was sequenced for a study of blood T cell repertoires in COVID-19. As processed by the authors: Reference gene primer amplification in the assay estimated nucleated cell counts. Generated by immunoSEQ multiplex PCR, the TCRdb table keeps only in-frame clones and is missing some. V and J calls and clone size are those listed in that table; D and trimming were worked out from the DNA. This table holds 300,000 to 400,000 clones, roughly 87% found once. Which cohort a participant joined came from the clinical history participants gave. Recovery among Cohort 3 donors was established by two negative PCRs, clearance, or symptom resolution. The CDR3 is made up of 13 amino acids. J lost 2 bases, V lost 3 bases, and 0 bases had no gene match. Germline lookup yields CDR1 KGHSH and CDR2 LQKENI.

The sequenced sample consisted of PBMCs or T cells enriched from blood (not recorded which). The TCR was taken from a woman aged 25 to 39 who had recovered from COVID-19. The genes are TRBV18 and TRBJ2-7; TRBD2 matches at 8 bases. The CDR3 is CASSPGLAYEQYF. The CDR3 bases are TGTGCCAGCTCACCGGGACTAGCCTACGAGCAGTACTTC. Full variable domain (missing parts from reference TRBV18 and TRBJ2-7): NAGVMQNPRHLVRRRGQEARLRCSPMKGHSHVYWYRQLPEEGLKFMVYLQKENIIDESGMPKERFSAEFPKEGPSILRIQQVVRGDSAAYFCASSPGLAYEQYFGPGTRLTVT.